These 16 T cell receptor beta chains came from one sample sequenced in a study of T cell changes during pregnancy in multiple sclerosis. The method was immunoSEQ multiplex PCR; TCRdb's version includes in-frame clones alone and lacks a portion of them. Of about 46,000 clones listed, about 93% are singletons. The sequencing here drew on CD4+ T cells from peripheral blood mononuclear cells, taken after pregnancy. These receptor sequences come from a female donor with multiple sclerosis, enrolled in a pregnancy study.

The CDR3 nucleotides are TGTGCCAGCAGCCAAGTTGGGGGACAGCTAGCCAAAAACATTCAGTACTTC. Amino acids: CASSQVGGQLAKNIQYF. The rearrangement links TRBV4-2 to TRBJ2-4; TRBD1 aligns across 7 bases. Germline V gene data show CDR1 as LGHNA and CDR2 as YNFKEQ. V lost 1 base to trimming and J lost 0 bases; unmatched junction nucleotides: 6. The CDR3 loop spans 17 amino acids.

The chain recombines TRBV11-2 with TRBJ2-7; perhaps TRBD2 as D (6 bases). The CDR3 is 16 residues long. V was cut by 0 bases and J by 3 bases, with 15 bases left in between. CDR1 SGHAT and CDR2 FQNNGV come from the germline V gene. Written as DNA, the CDR3 is TGTGCCAGCAGCTTAGAACCGGAGGGGATACGCTACGAGCAGTACTTC. Its translation is CASSLEPEGIRYEQYF.

This clone appeared a few times. The rearrangement joins TRBV30 to TRBJ1-5; no clear D gene. This CDR3 comprises 15 residues. Trimming pared 0 bases from V and 5 bases from J, leaving 14 bases between. Germline-derived CDR1 and CDR2 are GTSNPN and SVGIG (reference sequence). CDR3 nucleotide sequence: TGTGCCTGGAGTGTAGGAGGGCTCGGCGATCAGCCCCAGCATTTT. This translates into CAWSVGGLGDQPQHF. The full variable domain, with the rest looked up from reference TRBV30 and TRBJ1-5, is SQTIHQWPATLVQPVGSPLSLECTVEGTSNPNLYWYRQAAGRGLQLLFYSVGIGQISSEVPQNLSASRPQDRQFILSSKKLLLSDSGFYLCAWSVGGLGDQPQHFGDGTRLSIL.

This chain joins TRBV6-1 and TRBJ1-5; possible D gene TRBD1, 5 bases. Per the germline V gene, CDR1 is MNHNS and CDR2 is SASEGT. The CDR3 is made up of 15 amino acids. The V end was cut by 6 bases, the J end by 0 bases, with 12 bases between. The chain's CDR3 is CASRVQVYSNQPQHF. In DNA, the CDR3 is TGTGCCAGCAGAGTACAGGTATATAGCAATCAGCCCCAGCATTTT.

The chain recombines TRBV11-2 with TRBJ2-7, with D tentatively TRBD2 (7 bases). The germline V and J ends were trimmed by 5 bases and 0 bases, with 14 bases remaining between them. This CDR3 contains 15 residues. Germline V CDR1 and CDR2: SGHAT, FQNNGV. The CDR3 loop is CASSVTGRGSYEQYF. The CDR3 DNA is TGTGCCAGCAGCGTCACAGGGAGGGGCTCCTACGAGCAGTACTTC.

The chain has TRBV27 and TRBJ2-5; possible D gene TRBD1, 6 bases. The CDR3 consists of 15 residues. Trimming pared 6 bases from V and 4 bases from J, leaving 18 bases between. Germline V gene data show CDR1 as MNHEY and CDR2 as SMNVEV (reference sequence). CDR3 DNA sequence: TGTGCCAGCAGCCTGGGGTCTGGCAGGGGAGAGACCCAGTACTTC. Protein: CASSLGSGRGETQYF.

The CDR3 DNA reads TGTGCCAGCAGCTTAGTAGCGGGAGTGAGAAGTGAGCAGTTCTTC. The encoded protein is CASSLVAGVRSEQFF. The rearrangement uses TRBV7-6 and TRBJ2-1; 9 positions agree with TRBD2. This CDR3 has 15 amino acids. Germline trimming cut 1 base from V and 9 bases from J; bases unmatched to any gene: 7. Germline CDR1 SGHVS, CDR2 FNYEAQ.

The chain carries TRBV9 and TRBJ2-7; D is undetermined. CDR1 and CDR2 (germline): SGDLS, YYNGEE. The length of the CDR3 is 14 residues. V was clipped by 0 bases and J by 0 bases, with 7 bases between them. The CDR3 coding sequence is TGTGCCAGCAGCGTAGCGGTCCTCTCCTACGAGCAGTACTTC. It specifies CASSVAVLSYEQYF.

V is TRBV19 and J is TRBJ2-1; D uncertain. CDR3 length equals 14 residues. Germline CDR1 reads LNHDA; CDR2 reads SQIVND (reference sequence). Trimming shortened V by 9 bases and J by 0 bases, and 12 bases separated the two germline ends. In DNA form, the CDR3 reads TGTGCCAGCAAGCCATGGAGCTCCTACAATGAGCAGTTCTTC. Protein product: CASKPWSSYNEQFF.

The chain combines TRBV11-3 with TRBJ1-1; D is unclear. From germline, CDR1 is SGHNT and CDR2 YENEEA. Between the trimmed V and J ends, which lost 0 bases and 8 bases, there was a span of 10 bases. The CDR3 sequence is 13 residues long. The chain's CDR3 is CASSLDPGAEAFF. The CDR3 DNA reads TGTGCCAGCAGCTTAGATCCGGGAGCCGAAGCTTTCTTT.

The rearrangement uses TRBV5-1 and TRBJ1-1; D gene uncertain. The CDR3 runs 14 residues. V lost 0 bases, J lost 6 bases, and 12 bases lay in between. Germline V gives CDR1 SGHRS, CDR2 YFSETQ. The CDR3 sequence is CASSLGTLGAEAFF. CDR3 sequence (DNA): TGCGCCAGCAGCTTGGGCACGTTGGGAGCTGAAGCTTTCTTT.

The chain employs TRBV4-1 and TRBJ2-1; 13 bases are shared with TRBD2. The CDR3 is 22 residues long. V dropped 4 bases and J dropped 1; count of bases not matched to a gene: 19. CDR1 is MGHRA, CDR2 YSYEKL, per germline. Here the CDR3 reads CASSLRLAGGRSFKISYNEQFF. CDR3 DNA: TGCGCCAGCAGCCTGAGACTAGCGGGAGGCCGGAGCTTCAAAATTTCCTACAATGAGCAGTTCTTC.

This clone was seen a single time. V gene TRBV28 combines with J gene TRBJ2-7; 12 nucleotides agree with TRBD2. This CDR3 is built from 15 residues. Per germline, CDR1 MDHEN and CDR2 SYDVKM. Trimming removed 5 bases from V and 4 bases from J; junction bases left unmatched: 6. The CDR3 loop reads CASSVRLAGAYEQYF. CDR3 nucleotides: TGTGCCAGCAGTGTACGACTAGCGGGAGCGTACGAGCAGTACTTC.

This chain uses TRBV15 with TRBJ1-1; TRBD1 agrees at 9 bases. Looked up from germline, CDR1 is LNHNV and CDR2 is YYDKDF (reference sequence). CDR3 size: 19 residues. The V and J ends lost 1 base and 7 bases, in that order; junction bases with no gene match: 19. CDR3 in amino acids: CATSRVVGTGRGARVEAFF. The CDR3 region has the DNA TGTGCCACCAGCAGAGTGGTCGGGACAGGGAGAGGGGCAAGGGTTGAAGCTTTCTTT.

The V gene is TRBV7-7, the J gene TRBJ2-5, with 7 bases fitting TRBD1. Trimming removed 4 bases from V and 4 bases from J; junction bases left unmatched: 6. The CDR3 contains 14 residues. CDR1 is SSHAT and CDR2 is FNYEAQ in the germline V gene (reference sequence). The CDR3 spells CASSYTGEGETQYF. CDR3 coding DNA: TGTGCCAGCAGCTATACAGGGGAAGGAGAGACCCAGTACTTC.

This clone was seen once. The rearrangement joins TRBV28 to TRBJ1-1, with a possible D match to TRBD1 (5 bases). The CDR3 totals 13 residues. Deletions cut 5 bases from V and 1 base from J, with 8 bases between. From germline, CDR1 is MDHEN and CDR2 SYDVKM. The CDR3 spells CASSPGQNTEAFF. In DNA, the CDR3 is TGTGCCAGCAGTCCCGGACAGAACACTGAAGCTTTCTTT.